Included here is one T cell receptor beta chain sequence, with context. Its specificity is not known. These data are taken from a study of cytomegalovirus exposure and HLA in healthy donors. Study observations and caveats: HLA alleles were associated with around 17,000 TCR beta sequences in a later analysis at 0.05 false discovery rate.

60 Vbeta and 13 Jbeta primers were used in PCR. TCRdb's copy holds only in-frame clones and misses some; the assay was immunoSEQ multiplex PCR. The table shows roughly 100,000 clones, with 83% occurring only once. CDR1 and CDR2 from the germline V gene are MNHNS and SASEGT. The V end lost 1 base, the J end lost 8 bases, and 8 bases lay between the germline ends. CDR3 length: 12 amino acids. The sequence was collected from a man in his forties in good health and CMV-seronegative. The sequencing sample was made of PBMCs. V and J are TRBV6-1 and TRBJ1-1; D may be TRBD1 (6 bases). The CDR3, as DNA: TGTGCCAGCAGTGAAGGGGGACACGAAGCTTTCTTT. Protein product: CASSEGGHEAFF.